This entry concerns a single T cell receptor (beta chain). The target antigen is unknown. This entry belongs to a study of PD-L1 blockade in urothelial cancer. As for the study in general: Bladder-origin urothelial cancer in males described about 85% of the 29 patients. Researchers looked at the blood 3 weeks (second dose) and 6 weeks after treatment began.

Findings and caveats of the study: It was durable-benefit patients whose tumor-associated blood clones expanded more at 3 weeks.

Time point of the sample: pretreatment peripheral blood. The protocol was immunoSEQ multiplex PCR, while the TCRdb copy is restricted to in-frame clones and leaves out a portion. The sample includes around 45,000 clones, around 80% of them seen just once. This CDR3 contains 13 residues. The V segment lost 5 bases and the J segment 2 bases; nucleotides outside the gene matches: 0. Per germline, CDR1 SGHDT and CDR2 YYEEEE. This clonotype originated in a man aged 55 to 70 with urothelial cancer. The sample was PBMCs, taken around atezolizumab (anti-PD-L1) treatment. This chain uses TRBV5-6 with TRBJ1-2; 10 positions agree with TRBD1. The CDR3 spells CASRGQGNYGYTF. Here the CDR3 DNA reads TGTGCCAGCAGGGGACAGGGGAACTATGGCTACACCTTC.